This TCR beta chain derives from a study of blood T cell repertoires in COVID-19. About the study: Spain, Italy and the United States supplied samples that represented acute and convalescent COVID-19. T cells, B-cell-depleted T cells, or PBMCs provided the cDNA or gDNA that served as material.

Per the original data handling: Nucleated cell number was recorded as an estimate derived from reference gene primer amplification. Using immunoSEQ multiplex PCR, the repertoire was profiled, and TCRdb retains in-frame clones only, with some absent. From that table come the V and J calls and clone size; the DNA was used to work out D and trimming. The sample includes around 50,000 clones, 70% to 85% of them seen just once. This sequence originates from a human donor in a cohort sampled during active COVID-19. Sequencing was done on a sample of peripheral blood.

The CDR3 sequence is CASSLVQAPSYEQYF. CDR3 bases: TGCGCCAGCAGCTTGGTCCAGGCTCCTTCCTACGAGCAGTACTTC. The V and J genes are TRBV5-1 and TRBJ2-7; no clear D gene. CDR3 length: 15 residues. CDR1 and CDR2 (germline): SGHRS, YFSETQ. The germline V and J ends were trimmed by 0 bases and 1 base, with 11 bases remaining between them.